One sample yielded the 16 T cell receptor beta chains listed below, sequenced in a study of blood T cells in healthy people across ages (dated by TCRdb to the mid-2010s). Library prep was done by 5' RACE. The data were produced on an Illumina HiSeq 2500. A second PCR of roughly 7 to 11 cycles was performed with a sample-barcoded 5' primer and a J-beta primer mix. TCRdb's own reprocessing of the public reads used fastp at Q25 and MiXCR and kept productive beta chains. Under each unique CDR3 protein, matching rows form one entry showing the most common genes and DNA. In all, the sample holds hundreds of thousands of distinct CDR3 sequences, and about 61% of those were seen once. Roughly 25% of the sample is taken by the ten largest. Sequencing used blood. The receptors here all came from a man between 35 and 55 years old in good health.

The chain employs TRBV12-3 or TRBV12-4 and TRBJ1-2; no definite D call. The length of the CDR3 is 16 residues. Trimming took off 4 bases at V and 2 bases at J, with 17 bases between the two ends. In nucleotides, the CDR3 is TGTGCCAGCAGTTCGAAGGTCAAAACAAGGAACTATGGCTACACCTTC. This translates into CASSSKVKTRNYGYTF.

This clonotype was found once. The J gene is TRBJ1-5, the V gene TRBV20-1, with D maybe TRBD1 (5 bases). The CDR3 loop spans 15 amino acids. V lost 3 bases, J lost 3 bases, and 15 bases lay in between. Germline loops: CDR1 DFQATT, CDR2 SNEGSKA (reference sequence). The CDR3 nucleotides read TGCAGTGCTAGGCATCCCAGGGAAGTCAATCAGCCCCAGCATTTT. Its translation is CSARHPREVNQPQHF.

This rearrangement joins TRBV27 to TRBJ2-4; D is perhaps TRBD1 or TRBD2 (5 bases each). Germline V gene sequence: CDR1 MNHEY, CDR2 SMNVEV (reference sequence). The CDR3 extends over 13 amino acids. Trimming stripped 5 bases from V and 13 bases from J, with 18 bases between. Written as DNA, the CDR3 is TGTGCCAGCAGTCACGGGACGGGGTACAAGCAGTACTTC. Residues: CASSHGTGYKQYF.

The chain combines TRBV5-1 with TRBJ2-1; maybe TRBD2 (5 bases). The V gene's germline CDR1 is SGHRS and CDR2 YFSETQ. The CDR3 loop spans 14 amino acids. CDR3 in amino acids: CTGIIGNGVGEQFF. The DNA for the CDR3 is TGCACCGGCATCATCGGGAACGGGGTCGGTGAGCAGTTCTTC.

This chain links TRBV28 with TRBJ2-7; the D gene could be TRBD1 or TRBD2 (6 bases each). From germline, CDR1 is MDHEN and CDR2 SYDVKM. The V gene lost 11 bases and the J gene lost 5 bases, with 19 bases spanning the gap. The CDR3 totals 13 residues. The CDR3 region is CALNGGFDHEQYF. For the CDR3, the DNA is TGTGCCCTCAACGGGGGCTTTGACCACGAGCAGTACTTC.

This chain uses TRBV12-3 or TRBV12-4 with TRBJ1-1; 9 bases fit TRBD1. V lost 7 bases, J lost 0 bases, and 12 bases stayed unmatched. CDR3 length equals 17 residues. The CDR3, as DNA: TGTGCCAGCACCATTCCGGGACAGGGAAGGATGAACACTGAAGCTTTCTTT. This translates into CASTIPGQGRMNTEAFF.

A word on this clonotype: One end of the junction fails to match germline, which may point to a read error. The chain combines TRBV4-3 with TRBJ2-7; 8 nucleotides line up with TRBD1. Germline loops: CDR1 LGHNA, CDR2 YSLEER. This CDR3 contains 17 residues. The CDR3 bases are TGCGCCGGCAGCCAAGGGGGAAGGGACAGGCCCTCCTACGAGCAGTACTTC. This sequence encodes CAGSQGGRDRPSYEQYF.

The V gene is TRBV12-3 or TRBV12-4, the J gene TRBJ2-4; TRBD1 agrees at 10 bases. The CDR3 totals 14 residues. The V and J ends lost 5 bases and 7 bases, in that order; junction bases with no gene match: 5. The CDR3 nucleotides read TGTGCCAGCAGTGTGGGGACAGGGGAGAACATTCAGTACTTC. It specifies CASSVGTGENIQYF.

The chain has TRBV28 and TRBJ2-3; TRBD2 is a possible D gene (6 bases). V lost 4 bases and J 5 bases, leaving 19 bases between the germline ends. Germline V gives CDR1 MDHEN, CDR2 SYDVKM. The CDR3 spans 16 residues. DNA of the CDR3: TGTGCCAGCAGTTCCCCGACGGCCCCCGGGGGAGATACGCAGTATTTT. Encoded protein: CASSSPTAPGGDTQYF.

Turning to this clonotype: The germline gene is not matched at one end of the junction; a read error may be the cause. The chain is built from TRBV5-1 and TRBJ2-1; tentatively, D is TRBD1 or TRBD2 (6 bases each). Germline CDR1 and CDR2: SGHRS and YFSETQ. The CDR3 sequence is 18 residues long. CDR3 in amino acids: CASSLAGDLHSSYKEQFF. The CDR3, as DNA: TGCGCCAGCAGCTTGGCAGGGGACTTACACTCCTCCTACAAGGAGCAGTTCTTC.

The chain combines TRBV7-6 with TRBJ2-5, with TRBD2 matching over 13 bases. The CDR3 is 16 amino acids. Germline V gives CDR1 SGHVS, CDR2 FNYEAQ. V lost 5 bases to trimming and J lost 2 bases; unmatched junction nucleotides: 5. The DNA for the CDR3 is TGTGCCAGCAGCAGCGGACTAGCGGGAGCTCAAGAGACCCAGTACTTC. Translating gives CASSSGLAGAQETQYF. Combining the CDR3 with reference TRBV7-6 and TRBJ2-5 gives the whole variable domain GAGVSQSPRYKVTKRGQDVALRCDPISGHVSLYWYRQALGQGPEFLTYFNYEAQQDKSGLPNDRFSAERPEGSISTLTIQRTEQRDSAMYRCASSSGLAGAQETQYFGPGTRLLVL.

This clonotype was picked up a small number of times. The rearrangement joins TRBV4-3 to TRBJ2-4; D is perhaps TRBD2 (6 bases). The J call may be incorrect, as the DNA end agrees better with TRBJ2-7. The germline gives CDR1 LGHNA, CDR2 YSLEER. The CDR3 is 15 residues long. The CDR3 nucleotides read TGCGCCAGCAGCCAAGTTGCCGAACGGGAGCTCGAGCAGTACTTC. It codes for CASSQVAERELEQYF.

The chain recombines TRBV28 with TRBJ2-5; weak D call: TRBD1 (6 bases). TRBJ2-7 explains the end of the DNA better; the J call may be wrong. In germline, CDR1 is MDHEN, CDR2 SYDVKM. The CDR3 sequence is 16 residues long. CDR3 coding DNA: TGTGCCAGCAGTTCGAGGTCCAGGGGAACCACCGACGAGCAGTACTTC. Translating it yields CASSSRSRGTTDEQYF.

A remark on this clonotype: One end of the junction is discordant with germline, which a read error may explain. CDR3 sequence reads: CANSSIGLGVDTQYF. CDR3 sequence (DNA): TGTGCCAACAGCTCAATCGGACTTGGTGTAGATACGCAGTATTTT. The chain joins TRBV7-2 to TRBJ2-3; the D gene is possibly TRBD2 (5 bases). Looked up from germline, CDR1 is SGHTA and CDR2 is FQGNSA. The CDR3 runs 15 residues.

The chain uses TRBV6-1 and TRBJ1-4; D gene uncertain. The V end was cut by 5 bases, the J end by 6 bases, with 16 bases between. There are 15 residues in the CDR3. Germline V lookup: CDR1 MNHNS, CDR2 SASEGT. CDR3 region: CASSLLRPRDEKLFF. The DNA of the CDR3 is TGTGCCAGCAGTCTTCTCCGTCCGCGGGATGAAAAACTGTTTTTT.

The chain carries TRBV19 and TRBJ2-5; 7 bases map to TRBD2. From germline, CDR1 is LNHDA and CDR2 SQIVND (reference sequence). V shed 2 bases, J shed 2 bases, and the junction held 8 bases outside the gene matches. The CDR3 contains 16 residues. The CDR3 DNA reads TGTGCCAGTAGTATAACCGGCGGGACTACACAAGAGACCCAGTACTTC. This sequence encodes CASSITGGTTQETQYF.